Below, 7 T cell receptor beta chains from the same sample are listed, as sequenced in a study of OX40 agonist ivuxolimab in advanced cancers. The method was immunoSEQ multiplex PCR; TCRdb's version includes in-frame clones alone and lacks a portion of them. The sample has about 150,000 clones; approximately 94% are singletons. Material: CD4+ or CD8+ T cells sorted from blood, obtained in a trial of the OX40 agonist ivuxolimab. These receptors were obtained from an adult with an advanced solid tumor such as melanoma, head and neck, liver or kidney cancer.

The chain has TRBV5-1 and TRBJ1-2; D is unclear. The CDR3 is made up of 12 amino acids. Germline CDR1 SGHRS, CDR2 YFSETQ. The V gene lost 6 bases and the J gene lost 4 bases, with 10 bases spanning the gap. CDR3 sequence (DNA): TGCGCCAGCAACGAGGGCGGCTATGGCTACACCTTC. Protein: CASNEGGYGYTF. Looking up the rest from reference TRBV5-1 and TRBJ1-2 gives the full variable domain: KAGVTQTPRYLIKTRGQQVTLSCSPISGHRSVSWYQQTPGQGLQFLFEYFSETQRNKGNFPGRFSGRQFSNSRSEMNVSTLELGDSALYLCASNEGGYGYTFGSGTRLTVV.

The rearrangement joins TRBV27 to TRBJ1-1, with 7 bases identical to TRBD1. Per germline, CDR1 MNHEY and CDR2 SMNVEV (reference sequence). This CDR3 is built from 13 residues. Trimming cost V 5 bases and J 8 bases; bases outside gene matches: 8. The CDR3 protein is CASSPLGGGEAFF. CDR3 coding DNA: TGTGCCAGCAGTCCCTTAGGAGGGGGCGAAGCTTTCTTT.

The chain joins TRBV6-5 to TRBJ1-3; D is uncertain. Germline CDR1 MNHEY, CDR2 SVGAGI. The CDR3 extends over 13 amino acids. V lost 2 bases and J 4 bases, leaving 6 bases between the germline ends. CDR3 DNA sequence: TGTGCCAGCAGTTACCCAGGCGGAAACACCATATATTTT. Translated: CASSYPGGNTIYF.

This rearrangement joins TRBV6-5 to TRBJ2-7; TRBD1 agrees at 9 bases. Germline loops: CDR1 MNHEY, CDR2 SVGAGI. CDR3 length: 16 residues. With 0 bases clipped from V and 2 bases from J, the junction kept 5 bases outside the gene matches. Here the CDR3 DNA reads TGTGCCAGCAGTTACTCAACAGGGGGCTTAACCTACGAGCAGTACTTC. Translated, it gives CASSYSTGGLTYEQYF.

This clone occurred once. The rearrangement links TRBV7-9 to TRBJ2-7, with TRBD1 matching 8 bases. CDR3 length: 17 amino acids. V shed 5 bases, J shed 3 bases, and the junction held 15 bases outside the gene matches. Per the germline V gene, CDR1 is SEHNR and CDR2 is FQNEAQ (reference sequence). The CDR3 nucleotides are TGTGCCAGCAGCCTGGGAGTGAGGACAGGGATCGTCTACGAGCAGTACTTC. This codes for CASSLGVRTGIVYEQYF.

The rearrangement uses TRBV1 and TRBJ2-7; the D call TRBD2 from the table was never checked on the DNA. TRBV1 counts as a pseudogene. There are 18 residues in the CDR3. DNA of the CDR3: TGCACCAGCAGCCGCCGGCCAGTGGGCTGGGGGGAGGGTTACGAGCAGTACTTC. Amino acids: CTSSRRPVGWGEGYEQYF.

The rearrangement joins TRBV19 to TRBJ1-5, with D possibly being TRBD1 (6 bases). Trimming stripped 4 bases from V and 1 base from J, with 17 bases between. The CDR3 runs 17 residues. The germline V gene has CDR1 LNHDA and CDR2 SQIVND (reference sequence). This CDR3 reads CASSTPLTGVSNQPQHF. DNA for the CDR3: TGTGCCAGTAGTACCCCCCTGACAGGCGTGAGCAATCAGCCCCAGCATTTT. The variable domain in full, with the rest retrieved from reference TRBV19 and TRBJ1-5, is DGGITQSPKYLFRKEGQNVTLSCEQNLNHDAMYWYRQDPGQGLRLIYYSQIVNDFQKGDIAEGYSVSREKKESFPLTVTSAQKNPTAFYLCASSTPLTGVSNQPQHFGDGTRLSIL.